This TCR beta chain was obtained from a study of beta chain features in type 1 diabetes. The study, taken as a whole, reports: Type 1 diabetes patients had moderately but significantly shorter TCRB CDR3s in all four CD4+ subsets.

The length of the CDR3 is 14 amino acids, counting both ends. Per the germline V gene, CDR1 is MNHNY and CDR2 is SVGAGI (reference sequence). This clone was observed a handful of times. The antigen is not known. The missing conserved phenylalanine or tryptophan at the end of this CDR3 makes a read error likely. No DNA is shown, since the ends of the CDR3 on it are uncertain; the CDR3 is the one TCRdb lists. Sequenced material consisted of expressed TCRB transcripts (all of the isolated RNA was reverse transcribed). Libraries were prepared by immunoSEQ multiplex PCR; TCRdb keeps only in-frame clonotypes and omits some of them. The data show over 200,000 clones, with roughly a tenth seen just once and about 0.018% held by the top ten.

The sample was naive CD4+ T cells from blood. This rearrangement joins TRBV6-6 to TRBJ1-5; TRBD1 is the table's D call, not checked against the DNA. This clonotype originated in a man younger than 40 with type 1 diabetes. The CDR3 sequence: CASGTNPDTLTFWA.